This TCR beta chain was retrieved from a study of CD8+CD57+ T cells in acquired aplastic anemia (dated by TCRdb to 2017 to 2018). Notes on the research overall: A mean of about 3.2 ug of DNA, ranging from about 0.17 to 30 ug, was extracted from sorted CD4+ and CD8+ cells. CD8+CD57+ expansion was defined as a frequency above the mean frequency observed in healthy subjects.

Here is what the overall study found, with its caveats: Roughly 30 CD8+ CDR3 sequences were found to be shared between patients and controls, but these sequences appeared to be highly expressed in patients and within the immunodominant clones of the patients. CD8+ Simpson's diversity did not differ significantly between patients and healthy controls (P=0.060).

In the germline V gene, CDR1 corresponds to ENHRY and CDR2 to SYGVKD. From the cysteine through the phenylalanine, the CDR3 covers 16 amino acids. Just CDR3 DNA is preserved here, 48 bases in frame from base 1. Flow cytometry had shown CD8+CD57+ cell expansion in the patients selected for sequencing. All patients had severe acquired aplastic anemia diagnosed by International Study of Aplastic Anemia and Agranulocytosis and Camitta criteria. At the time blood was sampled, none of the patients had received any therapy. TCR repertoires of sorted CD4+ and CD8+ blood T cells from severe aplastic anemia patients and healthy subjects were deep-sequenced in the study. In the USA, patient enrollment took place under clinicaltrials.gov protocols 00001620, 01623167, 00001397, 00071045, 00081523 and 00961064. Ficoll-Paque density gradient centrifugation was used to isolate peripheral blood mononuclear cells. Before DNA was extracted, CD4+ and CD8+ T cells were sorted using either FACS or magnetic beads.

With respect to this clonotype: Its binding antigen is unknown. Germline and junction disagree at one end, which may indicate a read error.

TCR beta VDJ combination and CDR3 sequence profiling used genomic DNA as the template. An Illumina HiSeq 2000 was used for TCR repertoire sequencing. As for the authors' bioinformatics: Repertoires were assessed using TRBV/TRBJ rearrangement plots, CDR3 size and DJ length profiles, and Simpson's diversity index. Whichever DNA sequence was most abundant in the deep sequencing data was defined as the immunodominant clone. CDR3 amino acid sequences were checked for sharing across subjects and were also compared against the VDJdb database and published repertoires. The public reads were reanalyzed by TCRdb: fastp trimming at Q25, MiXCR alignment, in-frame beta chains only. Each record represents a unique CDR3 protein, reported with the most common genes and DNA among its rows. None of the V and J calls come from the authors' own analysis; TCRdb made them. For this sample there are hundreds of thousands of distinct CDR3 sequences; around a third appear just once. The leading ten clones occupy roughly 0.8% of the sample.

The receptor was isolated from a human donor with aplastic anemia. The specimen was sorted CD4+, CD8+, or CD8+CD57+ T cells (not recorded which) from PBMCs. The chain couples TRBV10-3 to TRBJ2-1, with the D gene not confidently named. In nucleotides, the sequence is TGTGCCAGCAGTTACTCCCGTTTAGGCCGGGCTAATGAGCAGTTCTTC. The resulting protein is CASSYSRLGRANEQFF.